This paragraph reports one TCR beta chain. The data belong to a study of blood T cell repertoires in COVID-19. Study details: Sample material is recorded as cDNA or gDNA derived from T cells, B-cell-depleted T cells, or PBMCs.

Data came from immunoSEQ multiplex PCR; TCRdb stores just in-frame clones and leaves some out. The repertoire has fewer than 200,000 clones, under 85% of them found once; the top ten carry roughly 6.3%. This receptor was taken from a human donor in a cohort sampled during active COVID-19. Sequencing input: peripheral blood.

The CDR3 region has the DNA TGTGCCAGTACTTCCCCTGGACACGCAGATGAAAAACTGTTTTTT. Its protein product is CASTSPGHADEKLFF. The chain links TRBV19 to TRBJ1-4; D perhaps matches TRBD1 (5 bases). V was pared by 7 bases and J by 6 bases, with 18 bases between. CDR1 is LNHDA and CDR2 is SQIVND in the germline V gene (reference sequence). The CDR3 is 15 amino acids.